These 20 T cell receptor beta chains share one sample of origin, sequenced in a study of T cells in localized non-small cell lung cancer. TCRdb's copy holds only in-frame clones and misses some; the assay was immunoSEQ multiplex PCR. The sample gives 10,000 to 15,000 clones, around 83% of which show up once; approximately 59% is in the top ten. This material consisted of peripheral blood, taken before any cancer treatment. The receptor source for this set is a male donor aged 60 or over with stage III lung adenocarcinoma.

V gene TRBV5-1 combines with J gene TRBJ2-1; unclear D gene. The CDR3 runs 14 residues. The V gene lost 2 bases and the J gene lost 9 bases, with 15 bases spanning the gap. The germline CDR1 and CDR2 sequences are SGHRS and YFSETQ. The CDR3 DNA is TGCGCCAGCAGCTTAATCCCCGCTTCTGGTGAGCAGTTCTTC. Translating gives CASSLIPASGEQFF.

This clone was recorded only once. J is TRBJ2-5 and V is TRBV29-1; 11 positions match TRBD1. Germline V gene lookup returns CDR1 SQVTM and CDR2 ANQGSEA. The CDR3 covers 14 residues. After removal of 6 bases from V and 4 bases from J, the junction contained 7 bases not matched to a gene. The CDR3 sequence: CSVGTGGDGETQYF. CDR3 coding DNA: TGCAGCGTGGGGACAGGGGGGGACGGAGAGACCCAGTACTTC.

The chain is built from TRBV27 and TRBJ1-1; D call uncertain. The CDR3 extends over 12 amino acids. The germline V gene has CDR1 MNHEY and CDR2 SMNVEV (reference sequence). The V end was cut by 6 bases, the J end by 4 bases, with 9 bases between. The CDR3 DNA follows: TGTGCCAGCAGGGGCCTGGGCACTGAAGCTTTCTTT. It yields the protein CASRGLGTEAFF.

This chain connects TRBV5-1 to TRBJ2-7; D perhaps matches TRBD2 (5 bases). CDR3 length equals 15 residues. The V gene lost 4 bases and the J gene lost 5 bases, with 19 bases spanning the gap. The germline V gene encodes CDR1 SGHRS and CDR2 YFSETQ. As DNA, the CDR3 is TGCGCCAGCAGCCCCACCGGGGATTTGCGGCACGAGCAGTACTTC. Translation gives CASSPTGDLRHEQYF.

The V call is TRBV19, the J call TRBJ1-6; TRBD1 matches 9 bases. V lost 7 bases, J lost 6 bases, and 4 bases stayed unmatched. Germline V lookup: CDR1 LNHDA, CDR2 SQIVND (reference sequence). This CDR3 spans 14 amino acids. The DNA of the CDR3 is TGTGCCAGTAAGCCGGGACAGGGTAATTCACCCCTCCACTTT. Translated: CASKPGQGNSPLHF.

The CDR3 region has the DNA TGTGCCAGCAGCTCACAGGGGCACTATGGCTACACCTTC. Encoded protein: CASSSQGHYGYTF. This chain joins TRBV4-2 and TRBJ1-2; TRBD1 agrees at 7 bases. CDR1 and CDR2 from the germline V gene are LGHNA and YNFKEQ. The CDR3 has 13 amino acids. Trimming at V came to 5 bases and at J to 3 bases, leaving 3 bases not matched to a gene.

This chain links TRBV5-6 with TRBJ2-3; maybe TRBD1 (6 bases). Germline V gene lookup returns CDR1 SGHDT and CDR2 YYEEEE. The V gene lost 3 bases and the J gene lost 2 bases, with 19 bases spanning the gap. This CDR3 spans 17 amino acids. This CDR3 reads CASSSSGGGFLTDTQYF. The CDR3 nucleotides are TGTGCCAGCAGCTCCTCGGGTGGGGGCTTCCTCACAGATACGCAGTATTTT.

The V and J genes are TRBV5-1 and TRBJ2-1, with a tentative D call TRBD1 (7 bases). The CDR3 spans 16 residues. Germline loops: CDR1 SGHRS, CDR2 YFSETQ. The V and J ends lost 3 bases and 7 bases respectively, with 20 bases between them. The CDR3 spells CASSSGAGTVVNEQFF. The CDR3 bases are TGCGCCAGCAGCTCGGGAGCCGGGACAGTAGTAAATGAGCAGTTCTTC.

The chain carries TRBV29-1 and TRBJ1-5; 8 bases match TRBD1. Trimming cost V 5 bases and J 0 bases; bases outside gene matches: 9. The CDR3 sequence is 16 residues long. Per the germline V gene, CDR1 is SQVTM and CDR2 is ANQGSEA. The CDR3 reads CSVSQGGLYSNQPQHF. The DNA of the CDR3 is TGCAGCGTTTCACAGGGGGGACTTTATAGCAATCAGCCCCAGCATTTT.

V is TRBV10-3 and J is TRBJ2-7; tentatively, D is TRBD2 (7 bases). Trimming cost V 3 bases and J 6 bases, with 18 bases left between them. The CDR3 runs 15 residues. The germline V gene encodes CDR1 ENHRY and CDR2 SYGVKD. In DNA form, the CDR3 reads TGTGCCATCAGTGAATGGGGGGGCGCTGACGGCGAGCAGTACTTC. It yields the protein CAISEWGGADGEQYF.

V and J are TRBV19 and TRBJ2-7; D may be TRBD2 (6 bases). CDR1 and CDR2 (germline): LNHDA, SQIVND (reference sequence). V was clipped by 4 bases and J by 7 bases, with 17 bases between them. The CDR3 loop spans 14 amino acids. CDR3 in DNA: TGTGCCAGTAGTACCTTAAGCCGGGACTCGGAGCAGTACTTC. Its translation: CASSTLSRDSEQYF.

This chain joins TRBV5-4 and TRBJ1-5; a possible D gene is TRBD1 (5 bases). Between the trimmed V and J ends, which lost 0 bases and 6 bases, there was a span of 10 bases. Germline CDR1 and CDR2: SGHNT and YYREEE (reference sequence). The CDR3 contains 14 residues. The CDR3 bases are TGTGCCAGCAGCTTGGGGAGGGGAGGTCAGCCCCAGCATTTT. This gives the protein CASSLGRGGQPQHF.

The CDR3 region is CASSLTADGYTF. Here the CDR3 DNA reads TGCGCCAGCAGCCTGACAGCCGATGGCTACACCTTC. This chain connects TRBV5-1 to TRBJ1-2; a possible D gene is TRBD1 (5 bases). The length of the CDR3 is 12 residues. CDR1 is SGHRS, CDR2 YFSETQ, per germline. Trimming pared 4 bases from V and 6 bases from J, leaving 10 bases between.

V usage is TRBV11-3 and J usage is TRBJ2-7; 9 bases align to TRBD1. Looked up from germline, CDR1 is SGHNT and CDR2 is YENEEA. The V segment lost 6 bases and the J segment 6 bases; nucleotides outside the gene matches: 9. There are 14 residues in the CDR3. The CDR3 here is CASSSTDRGGEQYF. The CDR3 DNA reads as TGTGCCAGCAGTTCTACGGACAGGGGAGGCGAGCAGTACTTC.

This clone was seen once. V is TRBV19 and J is TRBJ2-1; 8 nucleotides match TRBD2. J gave up 8 bases and V 3 bases, and 6 bases lay outside the gene matches. The CDR3 length is 14 residues. Germline V gene sequence: CDR1 LNHDA, CDR2 SQIVND (reference sequence). The CDR3 loop reads CASSMSGGRYEQFF. CDR3 nucleotides: TGTGCCAGTAGTATGAGCGGGGGAAGGTATGAGCAGTTCTTC.

J is TRBJ2-3 and V is TRBV27, with TRBD2 matching 7 bases. This CDR3 contains 16 residues. The germline CDR1 and CDR2 sequences are MNHEY and SMNVEV (reference sequence). The V gene end was trimmed by 5 bases and the J gene end by 6 bases; junction bases not matched to a gene: 14. CDR3 nucleotides: TGTGCCAGCAGTACGAAGGCTCCTCGGGGAGGGGATACGCAGTATTTT. It is translated as CASSTKAPRGGDTQYF.

Only a few counts were recorded for this clone. V and J are TRBV4-1 and TRBJ1-1; 11 nucleotides line up with TRBD1. The J segment lost 7 bases and the V segment lost 3 bases, leaving 4 bases of the junction unmatched. CDR1 and CDR2 (germline): MGHRA, YSYEKL. This CDR3 has 14 residues. CDR3 nucleotides: TGCGCCAGCAGCCAGGGACAGGGGGATAGTGAAGCTTTCTTT. This sequence encodes CASSQGQGDSEAFF.

This chain joins TRBV19 and TRBJ2-3; D remains ambiguous. The germline V gene encodes CDR1 LNHDA and CDR2 SQIVND (reference sequence). V lost 6 bases and J 2 bases, leaving 9 bases between the germline ends. The CDR3 runs 13 residues. Here the CDR3 DNA reads TGTGCCAGTAGCCCTCCGAACACAGATACGCAGTATTTT. Its translation is CASSPPNTDTQYF.

The chain recombines TRBV18 with TRBJ1-6; 9 bases match TRBD1. Germline values: CDR1 KGHSH, CDR2 LQKENI. The CDR3 totals 16 residues. The V gene end was trimmed by 3 bases and the J gene end by 7 bases; junction bases not matched to a gene: 7. As DNA, the CDR3 is TGTGCCAGCTCACCTAGGACAGGGGACCTAAATTCACCCCTCCACTTT. It yields the protein CASSPRTGDLNSPLHF.

The chain uses TRBV7-8 and TRBJ2-5; 7 bases line up with TRBD2. This CDR3 is 16 amino acids long. After removal of 5 bases from V and 1 base from J, the junction contained 10 bases not matched to a gene. The germline CDR1 and CDR2 sequences are SGHVS and FQNEAQ. DNA for the CDR3: TGTGCCAGCAGCCCCGCGGGGGTCAGCCCCCAAGAGACCCAGTACTTC. Its translation: CASSPAGVSPQETQYF.